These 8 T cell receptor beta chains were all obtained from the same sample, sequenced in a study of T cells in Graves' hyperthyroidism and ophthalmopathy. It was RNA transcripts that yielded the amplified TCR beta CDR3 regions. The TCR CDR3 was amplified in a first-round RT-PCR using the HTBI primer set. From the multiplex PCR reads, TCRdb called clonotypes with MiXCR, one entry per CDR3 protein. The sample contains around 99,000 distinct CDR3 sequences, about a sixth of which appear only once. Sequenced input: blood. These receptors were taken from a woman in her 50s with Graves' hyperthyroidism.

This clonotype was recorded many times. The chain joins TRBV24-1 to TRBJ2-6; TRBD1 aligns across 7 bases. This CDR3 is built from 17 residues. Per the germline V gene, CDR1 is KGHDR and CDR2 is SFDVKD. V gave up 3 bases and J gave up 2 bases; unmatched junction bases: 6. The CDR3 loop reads CATSDESQGTGANVLTF. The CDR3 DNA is TGTGCCACCAGTGATGAATCACAGGGGACTGGGGCCAACGTCCTGACTTTC.

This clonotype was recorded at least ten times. Written as DNA, the CDR3 is TGTGCCAGCAGCCCCCCTAGGGGCGCTGAAGCTTTCTTT. Protein product: CASSPPRGAEAFF. The chain uses TRBV3-1 and TRBJ1-1; possible D gene TRBD1, 5 bases. Between the trimmed V and J ends, which lost 4 bases and 6 bases, there was a span of 12 bases. Germline V gene lookup returns CDR1 LGHDT and CDR2 YNNKEL (reference sequence). CDR3 length: 13 residues.

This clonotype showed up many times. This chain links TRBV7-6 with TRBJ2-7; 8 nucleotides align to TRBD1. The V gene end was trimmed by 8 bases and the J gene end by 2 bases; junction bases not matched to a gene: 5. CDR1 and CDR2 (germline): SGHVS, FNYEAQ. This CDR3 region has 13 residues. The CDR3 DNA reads TGTGCCAGCGGACAGGGTTACCCCTACGAGCAGTACTTC. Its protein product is CASGQGYPYEQYF.

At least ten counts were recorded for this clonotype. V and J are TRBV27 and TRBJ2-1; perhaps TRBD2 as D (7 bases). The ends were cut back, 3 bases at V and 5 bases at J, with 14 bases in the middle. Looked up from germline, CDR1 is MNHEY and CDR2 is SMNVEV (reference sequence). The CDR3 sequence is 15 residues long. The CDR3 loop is CASSLGGGLNNEQFF. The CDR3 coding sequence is TGTGCCAGCAGTTTGGGAGGGGGGTTAAACAATGAGCAGTTCTTC.

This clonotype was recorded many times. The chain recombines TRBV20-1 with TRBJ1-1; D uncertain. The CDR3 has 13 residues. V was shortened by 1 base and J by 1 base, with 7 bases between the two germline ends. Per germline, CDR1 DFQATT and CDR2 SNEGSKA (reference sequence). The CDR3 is CSARVIGNTEAFF. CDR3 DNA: TGCAGTGCTAGAGTTATCGGGAACACTGAAGCTTTCTTT.

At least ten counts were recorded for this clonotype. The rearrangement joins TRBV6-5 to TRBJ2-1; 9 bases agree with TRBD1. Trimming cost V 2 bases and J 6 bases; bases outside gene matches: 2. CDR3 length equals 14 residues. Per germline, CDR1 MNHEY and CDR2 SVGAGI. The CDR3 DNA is TGTGCCAGCAGTTACACGACAGGGGGCAATGAGCAGTTCTTC. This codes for CASSYTTGGNEQFF.

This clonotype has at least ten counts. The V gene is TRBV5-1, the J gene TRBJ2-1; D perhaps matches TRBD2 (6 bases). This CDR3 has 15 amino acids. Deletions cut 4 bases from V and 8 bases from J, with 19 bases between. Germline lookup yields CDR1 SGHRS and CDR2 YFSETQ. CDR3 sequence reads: CASSPRQISGDEQFF. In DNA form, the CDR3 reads TGCGCCAGCAGCCCACGGCAAATCTCGGGGGATGAGCAGTTCTTC.

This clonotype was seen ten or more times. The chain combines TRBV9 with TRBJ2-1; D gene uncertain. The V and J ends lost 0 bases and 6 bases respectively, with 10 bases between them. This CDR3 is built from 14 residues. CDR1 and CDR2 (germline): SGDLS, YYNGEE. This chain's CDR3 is CASSVGSRFNEQFF. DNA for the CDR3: TGTGCCAGCAGCGTAGGTTCGAGATTCAATGAGCAGTTCTTC.